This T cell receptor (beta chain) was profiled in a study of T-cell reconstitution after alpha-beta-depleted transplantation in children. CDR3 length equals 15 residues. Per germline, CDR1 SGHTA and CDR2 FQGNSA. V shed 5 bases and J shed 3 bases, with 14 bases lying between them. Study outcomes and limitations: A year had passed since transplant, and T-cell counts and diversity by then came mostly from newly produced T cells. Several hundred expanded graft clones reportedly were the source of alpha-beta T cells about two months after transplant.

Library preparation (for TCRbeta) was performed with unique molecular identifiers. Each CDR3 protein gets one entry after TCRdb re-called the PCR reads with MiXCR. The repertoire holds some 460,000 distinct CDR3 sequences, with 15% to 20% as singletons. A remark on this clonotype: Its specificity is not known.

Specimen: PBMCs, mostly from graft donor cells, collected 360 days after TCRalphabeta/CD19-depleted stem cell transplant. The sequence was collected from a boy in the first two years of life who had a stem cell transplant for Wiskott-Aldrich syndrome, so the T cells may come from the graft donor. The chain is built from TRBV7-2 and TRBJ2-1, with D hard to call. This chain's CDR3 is CASSTIPGHYNEQFF. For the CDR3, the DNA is TGTGCCAGCAGCACAATTCCAGGTCACTACAATGAGCAGTTCTTC.